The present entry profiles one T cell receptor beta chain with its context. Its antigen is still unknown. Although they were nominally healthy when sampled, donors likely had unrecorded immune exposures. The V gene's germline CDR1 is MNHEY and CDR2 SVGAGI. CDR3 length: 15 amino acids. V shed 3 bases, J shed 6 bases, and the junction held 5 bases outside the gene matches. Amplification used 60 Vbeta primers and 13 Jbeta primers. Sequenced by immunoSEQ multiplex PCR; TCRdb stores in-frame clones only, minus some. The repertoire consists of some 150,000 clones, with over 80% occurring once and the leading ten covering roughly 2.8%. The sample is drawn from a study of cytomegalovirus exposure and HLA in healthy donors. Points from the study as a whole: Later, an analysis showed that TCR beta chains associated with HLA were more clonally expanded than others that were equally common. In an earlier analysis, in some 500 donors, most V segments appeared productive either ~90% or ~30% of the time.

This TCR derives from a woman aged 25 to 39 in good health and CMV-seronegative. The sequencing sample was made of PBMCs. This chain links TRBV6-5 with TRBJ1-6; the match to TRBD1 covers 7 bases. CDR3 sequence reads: CASSYFRDSNSPLHF. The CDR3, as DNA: TGTGCCAGCAGTTATTTCCGGGACAGTAATTCACCCCTCCACTTT.